This TCR beta chain is drawn from a study of cytomegalovirus exposure and HLA in healthy donors. General observations from the study: In a later analysis, an Asian-associated ancestry cluster reportedly showed fewer N-insertions than the roughly 690-donor mean. An observed cluster of highly shared sequence variants was recorded as a likely sequencing artifact. It was reportedly the case that the classifier diagnosed cytomegalovirus status with high specificity and sensitivity.

PCR primers comprised 60 Vbeta and 13 Jbeta primers. Generated by immunoSEQ multiplex PCR, the TCRdb table keeps only in-frame clones and is missing some. The sample carries under 200,000 clones, approximately 72% recorded once. About this clone itself: The target antigen is unknown.

Sequencing was performed on PBMCs. This sequence was found in a man between 50 and 59 years old in good health and CMV-seronegative.

CDR3 loop: CASSLDRMAGITLEQYF. As DNA, the CDR3 is TGTGCCAGCAGCTTAGATCGAATGGCAGGGATTACGTTGGAGCAGTACTTC. The chain employs TRBV11-2 and TRBJ2-7, with D possibly TRBD1 on 5 matching bases. Germline assignment: CDR1 SGHAT and CDR2 FQNNGV. Deletions cut 0 bases from V and 7 bases from J, with 22 bases between. The CDR3 is made up of 17 amino acids.